Following are 4 T cell receptor beta chains from one sample sequenced in a study of T cells in Graves' hyperthyroidism and ophthalmopathy. What was amplified from RNA transcripts were TCR beta CDR3 regions. Initially, a first-round RT-PCR of the TCR CDR3 employed the HTBI primer set. TCRdb re-called the multiplex PCR reads with MiXCR, one entry per CDR3 protein. The top ten hold 8.9% of the sample, which has hundreds of thousands of distinct CDR3 sequences, approximately 40% seen once. Sequenced: blood. The source is a man younger than 30 with Graves' hyperthyroidism.

In this sample, this clonotype turned up a few times. V and J are TRBV4-1 and TRBJ1-1, with unresolved D. Germline V gene lookup returns CDR1 MGHRA and CDR2 YSYEKL. Trimming removed 1 base at V and 1 base at J, with 7 bases between. This CDR3 comprises 14 residues. This CDR3 is CASSQAPTNTEAFF. CDR3 DNA sequence: TGCGCCAGCAGCCAAGCTCCGACGAACACTGAAGCTTTCTTT.

V usage is TRBV6-2 or TRBV6-3 and J usage is TRBJ1-3, with D hard to call. CDR1 and CDR2 (germline): MNHEY, SVGEGT. This CDR3 comprises 14 residues. V lost 6 bases and J 0 bases, leaving 9 bases between the germline ends. DNA of the CDR3: TGTGCCAGCAGACGTTATAGCTCTGGAAACACCATATATTTT. It encodes CASRRYSSGNTIYF.

This clonotype was observed at least ten times. This chain joins TRBV24-1 and TRBJ2-6, with a weak D call TRBD1 (5 bases). The CDR3 has 14 amino acids. CDR1 and CDR2 from the germline V gene are KGHDR and SFDVKD. The V gene lost 4 bases and the J gene lost 11 bases, with 14 bases spanning the gap. CDR3 bases: TGTGCCACCAGTGAAATCTCAGGGCAGCACGTCCTGACTTTC. Its protein product is CATSEISGQHVLTF.

This clonotype was picked up one time. This may stem from a read error, because a much larger clone lies one nucleotide away. The rearrangement uses TRBV2 and TRBJ1-1; a possible D gene is TRBD1 (5 bases). In germline, CDR1 is SNHLY, CDR2 FYNNEI. The CDR3 is 13 residues long. Trimming removed 8 bases from V and 4 bases from J, with 14 bases in between. The CDR3 coding sequence is TGTGCCAGCCTAAGGAACAGGAGCACTGAAGCTTTCTTT. This encodes CASLRNRSTEAFF.